The 13 T cell receptor beta chains in this list originate from one sample, sequenced in a study of CD8 T cells in Susac syndrome. Reverse transcription used about 0.45 to 1 ug RNA and random hexamers. In TCRdb, the immunoSEQ multiplex PCR reads were re-called with MiXCR into one record per CDR3 protein. This table has 150,000 to 200,000 distinct CDR3 sequences, 94% appearing once. The sequenced sample was CD4+ T cells from PBMCs. Source of these receptors: a human donor with multiple sclerosis.

This clonotype was seen only once. The V and J genes are TRBV6-2 or TRBV6-3 and TRBJ1-2; TRBD1 aligns across 7 bases. V dropped 2 bases and J dropped 4; count of bases not matched to a gene: 4. The CDR3 totals 14 residues. Per the germline V gene, CDR1 is MNHEY and CDR2 is SVGEGT. The DNA for the CDR3 is TGTGCCAGCAGTTACCATGGGACAGTCTATGGCTACACCTTC. This sequence encodes CASSYHGTVYGYTF.

V usage is TRBV12-3 or TRBV12-4 and J usage is TRBJ2-3; D gene uncertain. Trimming took off 5 bases at V and 1 base at J, with 16 bases between the two ends. The CDR3 contains 16 residues. Written as DNA, the CDR3 is TGTGCCAGCAGTGCCGGGTCATGGTTCGGCACAGATACGCAGTATTTT. It yields the protein CASSAGSWFGTDTQYF.

This clonotype was found once. The J gene is TRBJ1-1, the V gene TRBV20-1, with TRBD1 as a possible D gene (5 bases). From germline, CDR1 is DFQATT and CDR2 SNEGSKA (reference sequence). The CDR3 sequence is 14 residues long. V lost 6 bases, J lost 3 bases, and 17 bases lay in between. CDR3 coding DNA: TGCAGTGCAAACTTCCAGGGAGGCGACACTGAAGCTTTCTTT. Translated, it gives CSANFQGGDTEAFF.

This clonotype was seen just once. CDR3 sequence (DNA): TGTGCCAGCAGCTTCACACGACTAGCGGGAACCACAGATACGCAGTATTTT. Translation gives CASSFTRLAGTTDTQYF. V is TRBV11-2 and J is TRBJ2-3; TRBD2 matches at 11 bases. The length of the CDR3 is 17 residues. Trimming at V came to 3 bases and at J to 2 bases, leaving 7 bases not matched to a gene. The germline V gene encodes CDR1 SGHAT and CDR2 FQNNGV.

This chain joins TRBV12-3 or TRBV12-4 and TRBJ2-2; weak D call: TRBD1 (6 bases). The V and J ends lost 3 bases and 0 bases respectively, with 8 bases between them. The CDR3 runs to 15 residues. Here the CDR3 DNA reads TGTGCCAGCAGTTTCTGGACAGCGAACACCGGGGAGCTGTTTTTT. This encodes CASSFWTANTGELFF.

The V and J genes are TRBV30 and TRBJ1-5; D gene uncertain. CDR1 is GTSNPN and CDR2 is SVGIG in the germline V gene (reference sequence). This CDR3 spans 13 amino acids. The V end lost 2 bases, the J end lost 0 bases, and 5 bases lay between the germline ends. Here the CDR3 DNA reads TGTGCCTGGAGTAGTAGTAGCAATCAGCCCCAGCATTTT. It is translated as CAWSSSSNQPQHF.

The chain has TRBV27 and TRBJ1-2; the D is unclear. This CDR3 contains 15 residues. Germline V CDR1 and CDR2: MNHEY, SMNVEV (reference sequence). Deletions cut 8 bases from V and 1 base from J, with 17 bases between. The CDR3 loop reads CASRPITPVNYGYTF. The CDR3 DNA is TGTGCCAGCCGCCCCATTACACCGGTTAACTATGGCTACACCTTC.

V and J are TRBV14 and TRBJ2-2; D gene ambiguous. CDR3 length: 16 amino acids. V shed 0 bases and J shed 1 base, with 9 bases lying between them. Looked up from germline, CDR1 is SGHDN and CDR2 is FVKESK. CDR3 DNA: TGTGCCAGCAGCCAAGATTTGTCGAGGAACACCGGGGAGCTGTTTTTT. Its translation is CASSQDLSRNTGELFF.

This chain links TRBV30 with TRBJ2-7; the D gene is possibly TRBD1 (6 bases). This CDR3 has 12 amino acids. The germline V and J ends were trimmed by 3 bases and 6 bases, with 12 bases remaining between them. The germline gives CDR1 GTSNPN, CDR2 SVGIG (reference sequence). CDR3 DNA: TGTGCCTGGAGACTTGGACAGCCCGAGCAGTACTTC. This sequence encodes CAWRLGQPEQYF.

The chain recombines TRBV14 with TRBJ2-2; D might be TRBD2 (5 bases). The CDR3 consists of 13 residues. CDR1 SGHDN and CDR2 FVKESK come from the germline V gene. The V end was cut by 4 bases, the J end by 8 bases, with 11 bases between. The CDR3 loop reads CASSLTMRGELFF. The CDR3 region has the DNA TGTGCCAGCAGCCTGACTATGAGGGGGGAGCTGTTTTTT.

The chain has TRBV6-5 and TRBJ2-2, with D uncertain. CDR1 and CDR2 (germline): MNHEY, SVGAGI. The CDR3 runs 14 residues. V was cut by 2 bases and J by 4 bases, with 8 bases left in between. CDR3 region: CASSYGISTGELFF. In nucleotides, the CDR3 is TGTGCCAGCAGTTACGGGATTAGCACCGGGGAGCTGTTTTTT.

The chain joins TRBV2 to TRBJ2-1, with D perhaps being TRBD1 or TRBD2 (5 bases each). The ends were cut back, 0 bases at V and 5 bases at J, with 14 bases in the middle. The germline V gene has CDR1 SNHLY and CDR2 FYNNEI. The CDR3 runs to 16 residues. The CDR3 nucleotides are TGTGCCAGCAGTGAAGCCCCTGCCAGAGGGGACAATGAGCAGTTCTTC. Protein sequence: CASSEAPARGDNEQFF.

The chain couples TRBV2 to TRBJ1-5, with TRBD1 matching 7 bases. This CDR3 contains 15 residues. Germline V gene lookup returns CDR1 SNHLY and CDR2 FYNNEI. The ends lost 6 bases at V and 0 bases at J; junction bases unmatched: 5. The chain's CDR3 is CASREGTASNQPQHF. In nucleotides, the CDR3 is TGTGCCAGCAGAGAGGGGACAGCTAGCAATCAGCCCCAGCATTTT.